These 4 T cell receptor beta chains were sequenced from one sample in a study of naive and memory T cell subsets. Their antigen targets remain unknown. General study findings and limits: Especially in CD8 cells, naive repertoires contained a few larger clonotypes, possibly CD45RA-re-expressing memory cells.

The beta constant-region primer was an equimolar mix of two oligonucleotides covering TRBC1 and TRBC2. Nested alpha and beta constant-region primers with the SP2 primer drove four PCR rounds on ligated cDNA. MiXCR, run by TCRdb on the UMI-ligation and nested PCR reads, gives a single entry per CDR3 protein. This sample has around 140,000 distinct CDR3 sequences, with approximately 21% found just once. The sample was naive CD8+ T cells from blood. The receptors were sampled from a human donor in good health.

This clonotype was seen many times. The V and J genes are TRBV2 and TRBJ2-7; D is undetermined. Looked up from germline, CDR1 is SNHLY and CDR2 is FYNNEI. CDR3 length: 15 amino acids. V was clipped by 0 bases and J by 3 bases, with 12 bases between them. The CDR3 sequence: CASSEAQNRVYEQYF. As DNA, the CDR3 is TGTGCCAGCAGTGAAGCGCAGAACAGAGTCTACGAGCAGTACTTC.

This clonotype was counted only a few times. The chain couples TRBV27 to TRBJ1-2; no clear D gene. CDR3 length: 14 amino acids. Germline V lookup: CDR1 MNHEY, CDR2 SMNVEV (reference sequence). V lost 5 bases, J lost 11 bases, and 21 bases lay in between. In DNA form, the CDR3 reads TGTGCCAGCAGTGCTACAAGTGGGAGTATGTGGTACACCTTC. This codes for CASSATSGSMWYTF.

CDR3 nucleotides: TGTGCCAGCAGCCCCACAGGGAACTCTGGAAACACCATATATTTT. Protein sequence: CASSPTGNSGNTIYF. The rearrangement links TRBV7-2 to TRBJ1-3; the D gene is possibly TRBD1 (6 bases). Germline loops: CDR1 SGHTA, CDR2 FQGNSA. CDR3 length: 15 residues. Trimming stripped 5 bases from V and 0 bases from J, with 11 bases between. Together with reference TRBV7-2 and TRBJ1-3, the CDR3 gives the full variable domain: GAGVSQSPSNKVTEKGKDVELRCDPISGHTALYWYRQSLGQGLEFLIYFQGNSAPDKSGLPSDRFSAERTGGSVSTLTIQRTQQEDSAVYLCASSPTGNSGNTIYFGEGSWLTVV.

This clonotype was found a few times. In DNA form, the CDR3 reads TGTGCCAGCAGTTTTGAGCCGGGGAATGAGCAGTTCTTC. Translated, it gives CASSFEPGNEQFF. The chain couples TRBV28 to TRBJ2-1; tentative D call: TRBD2 (5 bases). The V end was cut by 3 bases, the J end by 7 bases, with 10 bases between. This CDR3 is 13 amino acids long. Germline V gene data show CDR1 as MDHEN and CDR2 as SYDVKM.